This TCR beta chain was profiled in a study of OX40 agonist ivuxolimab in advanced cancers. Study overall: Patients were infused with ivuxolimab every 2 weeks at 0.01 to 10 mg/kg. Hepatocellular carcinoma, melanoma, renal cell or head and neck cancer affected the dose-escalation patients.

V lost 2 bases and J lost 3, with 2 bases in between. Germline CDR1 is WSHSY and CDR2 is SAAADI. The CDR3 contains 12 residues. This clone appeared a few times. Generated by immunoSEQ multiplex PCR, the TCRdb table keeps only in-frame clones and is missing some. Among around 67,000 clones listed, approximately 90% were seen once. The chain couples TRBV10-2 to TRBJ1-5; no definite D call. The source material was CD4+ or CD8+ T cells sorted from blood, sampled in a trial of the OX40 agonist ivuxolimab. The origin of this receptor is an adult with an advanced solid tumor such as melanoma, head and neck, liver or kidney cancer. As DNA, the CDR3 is TGCGCCAGCAGTGAGATCAATCAGCCCCAGCATTTT. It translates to CASSEINQPQHF.